This entry features one T cell receptor (beta chain) sequence. These data belong to a study of cytotoxic CD8 clonotypes in ibrutinib-treated CLL. Generated by immunoSEQ multiplex PCR, the TCRdb table keeps only in-frame clones and is missing some. In the table there are about 140,000 clones, about 78% of which are singletons. V shed 0 bases and J shed 12 bases, with 11 bases lying between them. CDR1 SGHNT and CDR2 YENEEA come from the germline V gene. The CDR3 extends over 13 amino acids. The chain uses TRBV11-3 and TRBJ2-2; D unresolved. The sequence was obtained from a human donor with chronic lymphocytic leukemia. Sequencing used PBMCs, obtained after 24 months of ibrutinib treatment. CDR3 nucleotides: TGTGCCAGCAGCTTAGATCCCTCCCGTAAGCTGTTTTTT. As protein: CASSLDPSRKLFF.